The clone carrying this T cell receptor beta chain was seen a few times. Antigen unknown. This entry is derived from a study of cytomegalovirus exposure and HLA in healthy donors. Overall study findings and caveats: The dataset shows that most TCR sequences were rare, while some public TCRs occurred in many donors. A subsequent analysis found that TCR clusters from the first cohort also tended to co-occur in the 90 to 150 validation repertoires, with approximately 95% of cluster scores above 0. Three chains linked to CMV were shown in vitro to be specific for CMV antigens.

The germline V gene encodes CDR1 MNHEY and CDR2 SVGAGI. V trimming: 10 bases; J trimming: 3 bases; junction bases outside the gene matches: 3. This CDR3 is built from 13 residues. Generated by immunoSEQ multiplex PCR, the TCRdb table keeps only in-frame clones and is missing some. The sample includes about 130,000 clones, about 90% of them seen just once. The receptor was isolated from a man between 25 and 39 years old in good health and CMV-seronegative. The sequencing input was PBMCs. This sequence joins TRBV6-5 and TRBJ2-2, with 9 nucleotides matching TRBD1. As DNA, the CDR3 is TGTGCCACCAGGACAGGGGACACCGGGGAGCTGTTTTTT. Translation: CATRTGDTGELFF.